This T cell receptor beta chain comes out of a study of somatic mutations in cytotoxic T cells in rheumatoid arthritis (dated 2017 in TCRdb). Study-level background: Patient peripheral blood (just under 31 ml EDTA) was drawn right after diagnosis and before any treatment started. A total of around 65 rheumatoid arthritis patients and roughly 18 healthy controls underwent TCRB deep sequencing. Patient and control groups had essentially identical median ages. In newly diagnosed rheumatoid arthritis without treatment, the study examined if expanded CD8+ T-cell clones harbor somatic mutations, relying on TCRB deep sequencing to characterize clonality. Sorted V beta1+ cells also underwent TCRB sequencing, and some V beta antibody-stained T-cell populations were flow-sorted at nearly 100% purity on a FACSAria II or Sony SH800. Summary of the overall study and its limitations: An increase of CD8+ clonality with age was seen in patients (Spearman r of about 0.49) but not in healthy controls. The slight TRBV07 underrepresentation in patients was not adjusted for multiple comparisons. In about an eighth of the roughly 60 patients, more than 20% of CD8+ cells belonged to the largest CD8+ clone, while several identical CD8+ TCRB sequences were shared between blood and synovial fluid. It was unknown which antigens the expanded CD8+ clones targeted, and their absence from virus-specific databases did not exclude viral specificity. Rheumatoid arthritis patients and age-matched healthy controls did not significantly differ in CD8+ T-cell clonality.

The table lists this clone with a few counts. Its antigen has not been determined. Within one base of it there is no much larger clone, and no base qualities were kept. The immunoSEQ assay was applied to genomic DNA for TCRB CDR3 sequencing. As for how the authors treated the data: Only a few patient CD8+ clones larger than 1% matched published virus-specific TCRB sequences when compared against them. Only productive TCRB rearrangements were included in the analyses. A clone was defined by a unique TCRB CDR3 sequence, and clonality was computed as a productive clonality index based on Shannon entropy. Repertoire overlap between two samples was calculated from the template counts of each clone relative to total templates per sample. A correlation with a Spearman r of more than 0.6 was found between V-gene usage by flow cytometry and V-gene usage by TCRB sequencing. Sourced from immuneACCESS, this table was stored by TCRdb with only in-frame sequences that have V and J called. A share of the clones is absent; for the studies checked, an unresolved V gene accounts for under half, and the remainder has no known explanation. That table gives V, J and clone size, and the DNA gave D and trimming. The sample has over 15,000 clones on record, around 81% of them singletons. Together, the top ten hold around 9.9% of the sample.

On an AutoMACS, CD4+ and CD8+ cells were isolated via positive magnetic bead selection, and their purity was verified by flow cytometry. After a first flow cytometry screen using a TCR V beta antibody panel, clonal expansions were characterized through TCRB deep sequencing of sorted CD8+ fractions. Peripheral blood mononuclear cells were isolated by Ficoll-Paque PLUS density gradient separation. Using Nucleospin Tissue or Tissue XS kits, DNA was extracted from CD4-enriched, CD8-enriched or PBMC samples, with quantification by a Qubit 2.0 fluorometer. V is clipped by 2 bases and J by 3 bases, and the sequence between their germline boundaries is 10 bases long. The CDR3 covers 14 residues, taking in both the cysteine and the phenylalanine. Left in the record is the CDR3 DNA by itself, 42 bases read in frame from the first base. CDR1 and CDR2, per the germline V gene (reference sequence), are SEHNR and FQNEAQ.

The sequenced material came from CD8+ T cells sorted from blood. The rearranged chain carries TRBV7-9 and TRBJ1-2; tentative D gene TRBD1, with 6 bases matching. This TCR was sampled from a man aged 18 to 29 with rheumatoid arthritis. Here is the DNA: TGTGCCAGCAGCTTAACGGACAGCGACTATGGCTACACCTTC. It translates to CASSLTDSDYGYTF.